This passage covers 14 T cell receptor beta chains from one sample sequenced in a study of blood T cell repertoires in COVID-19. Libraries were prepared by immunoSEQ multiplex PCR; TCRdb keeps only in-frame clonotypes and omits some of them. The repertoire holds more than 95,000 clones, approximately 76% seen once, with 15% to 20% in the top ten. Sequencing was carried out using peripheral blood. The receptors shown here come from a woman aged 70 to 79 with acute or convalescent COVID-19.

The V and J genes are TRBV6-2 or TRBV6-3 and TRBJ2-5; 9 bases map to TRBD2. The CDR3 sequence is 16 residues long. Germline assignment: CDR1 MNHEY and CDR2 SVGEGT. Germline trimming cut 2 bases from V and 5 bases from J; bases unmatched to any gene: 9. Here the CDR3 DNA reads TGTGCCAGCAGTTACGGTCCGCGGACTAGCGTGGAGACCCAGTACTTC. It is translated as CASSYGPRTSVETQYF.

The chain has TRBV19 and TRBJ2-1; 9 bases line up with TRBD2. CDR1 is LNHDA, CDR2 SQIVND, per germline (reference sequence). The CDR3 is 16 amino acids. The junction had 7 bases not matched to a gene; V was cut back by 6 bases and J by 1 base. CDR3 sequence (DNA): TGTGCCAGTAGGATATCAGCGGGGGGTTCCTACAATGAGCAGTTCTTC. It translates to CASRISAGGSYNEQFF.

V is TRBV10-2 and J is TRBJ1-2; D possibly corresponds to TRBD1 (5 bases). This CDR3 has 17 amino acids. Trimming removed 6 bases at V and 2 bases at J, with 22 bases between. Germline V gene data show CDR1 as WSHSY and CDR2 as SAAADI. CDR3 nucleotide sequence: TGCGCCAGCAGCGTTACCAGAATCACAAAGGGGAACTATGGCTACACCTTC. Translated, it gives CASSVTRITKGNYGYTF.

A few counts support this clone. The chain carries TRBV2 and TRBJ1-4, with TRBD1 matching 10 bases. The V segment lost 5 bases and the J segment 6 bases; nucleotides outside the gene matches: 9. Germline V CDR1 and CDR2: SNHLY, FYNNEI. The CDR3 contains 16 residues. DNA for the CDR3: TGTGCCAGCAGTCTCCATAGGGGGACAGGGGATGAAAAACTGTTTTTT. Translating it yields CASSLHRGTGDEKLFF.

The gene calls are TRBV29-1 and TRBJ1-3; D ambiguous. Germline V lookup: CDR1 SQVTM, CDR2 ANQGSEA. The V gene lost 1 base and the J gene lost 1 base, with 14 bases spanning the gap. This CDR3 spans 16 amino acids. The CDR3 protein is CSVEGFYSESGNTIYF. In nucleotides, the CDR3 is TGCAGCGTTGAAGGTTTTTACTCGGAGTCTGGAAACACCATATATTTT.

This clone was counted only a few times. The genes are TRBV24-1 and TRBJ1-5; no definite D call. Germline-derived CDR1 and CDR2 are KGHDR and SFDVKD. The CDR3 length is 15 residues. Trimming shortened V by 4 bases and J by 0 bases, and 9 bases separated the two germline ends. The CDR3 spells CATSEGRYSNQPQHF. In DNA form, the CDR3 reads TGTGCCACCAGTGAGGGCAGGTATAGCAATCAGCCCCAGCATTTT.

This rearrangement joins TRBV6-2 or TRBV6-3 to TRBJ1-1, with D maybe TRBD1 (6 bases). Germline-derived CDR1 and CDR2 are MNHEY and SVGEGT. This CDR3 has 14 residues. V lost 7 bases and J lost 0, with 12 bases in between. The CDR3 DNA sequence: TGTGCCAGCACCCCGGGACAAATGAACACTGAAGCTTTCTTT. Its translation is CASTPGQMNTEAFF.

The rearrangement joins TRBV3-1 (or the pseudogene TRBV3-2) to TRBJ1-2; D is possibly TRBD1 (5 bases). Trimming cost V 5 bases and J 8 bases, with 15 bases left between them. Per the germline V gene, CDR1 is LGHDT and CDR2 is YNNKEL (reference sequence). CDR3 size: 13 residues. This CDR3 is CASSGRRGDGYTF. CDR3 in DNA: TGTGCCAGCAGCGGTCGGCGGGGGGACGGCTACACCTTC.

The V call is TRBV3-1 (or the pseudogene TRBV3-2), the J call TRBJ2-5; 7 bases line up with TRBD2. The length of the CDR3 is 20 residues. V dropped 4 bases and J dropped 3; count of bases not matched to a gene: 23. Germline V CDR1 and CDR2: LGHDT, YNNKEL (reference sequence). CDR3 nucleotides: TGTGCCAGCAGCCCAAGGCATTTTCAGGGACTACCGGTCGTGGAAGAGACCCAGTACTTC. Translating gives CASSPRHFQGLPVVEETQYF.

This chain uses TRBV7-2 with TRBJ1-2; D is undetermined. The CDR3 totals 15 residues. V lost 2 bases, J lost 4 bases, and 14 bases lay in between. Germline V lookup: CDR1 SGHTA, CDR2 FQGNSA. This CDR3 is CASSLWEGQPYGYTF. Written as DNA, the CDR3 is TGTGCCAGCAGCTTATGGGAGGGCCAGCCCTATGGCTACACCTTC.

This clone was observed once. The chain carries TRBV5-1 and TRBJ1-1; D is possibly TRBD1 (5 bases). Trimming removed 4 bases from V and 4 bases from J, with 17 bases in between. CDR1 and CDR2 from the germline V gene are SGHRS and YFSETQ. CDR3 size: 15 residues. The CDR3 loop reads CASSPGHLGGTEAFF. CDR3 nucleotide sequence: TGCGCCAGCAGCCCCGGACACCTAGGTGGCACTGAAGCTTTCTTT.

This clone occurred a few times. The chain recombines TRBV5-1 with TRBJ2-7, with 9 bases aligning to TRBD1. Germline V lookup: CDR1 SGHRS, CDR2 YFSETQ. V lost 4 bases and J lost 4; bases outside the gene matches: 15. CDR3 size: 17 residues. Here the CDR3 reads CASSTHQQGASFYEQYF. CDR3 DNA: TGCGCCAGCAGCACCCATCAACAGGGGGCCTCCTTTTACGAGCAGTACTTC.

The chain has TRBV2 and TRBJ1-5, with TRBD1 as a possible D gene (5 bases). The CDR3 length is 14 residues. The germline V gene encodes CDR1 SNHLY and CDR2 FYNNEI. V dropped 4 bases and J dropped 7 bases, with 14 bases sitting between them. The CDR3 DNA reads TGTGCCAGCAGTGTTGACCAGGGTTTGCAGCCCCAGCATTTT. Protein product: CASSVDQGLQPQHF.

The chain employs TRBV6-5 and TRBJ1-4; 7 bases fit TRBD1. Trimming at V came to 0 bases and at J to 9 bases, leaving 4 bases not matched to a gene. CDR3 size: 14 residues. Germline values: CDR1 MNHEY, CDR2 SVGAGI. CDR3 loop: CASSYSGGQQKLFF. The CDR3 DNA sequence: TGTGCCAGCAGTTACTCGGGGGGACAGCAAAAACTGTTTTTT.